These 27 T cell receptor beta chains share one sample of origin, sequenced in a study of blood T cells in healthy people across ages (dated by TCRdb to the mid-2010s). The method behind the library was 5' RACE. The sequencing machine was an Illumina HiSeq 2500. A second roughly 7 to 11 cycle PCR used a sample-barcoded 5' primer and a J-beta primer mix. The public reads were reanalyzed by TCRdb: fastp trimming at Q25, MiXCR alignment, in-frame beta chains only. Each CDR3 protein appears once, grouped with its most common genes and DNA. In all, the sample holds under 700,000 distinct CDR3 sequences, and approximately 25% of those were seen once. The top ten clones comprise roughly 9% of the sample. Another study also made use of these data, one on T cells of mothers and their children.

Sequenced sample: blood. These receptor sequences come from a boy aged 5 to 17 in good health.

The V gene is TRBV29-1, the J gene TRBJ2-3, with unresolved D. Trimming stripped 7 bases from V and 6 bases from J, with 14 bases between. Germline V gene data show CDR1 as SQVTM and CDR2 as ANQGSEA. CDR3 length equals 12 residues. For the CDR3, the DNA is TGCAGCGCACAACAAGCTTCGGATACGCAGTATTTT. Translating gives CSAQQASDTQYF.

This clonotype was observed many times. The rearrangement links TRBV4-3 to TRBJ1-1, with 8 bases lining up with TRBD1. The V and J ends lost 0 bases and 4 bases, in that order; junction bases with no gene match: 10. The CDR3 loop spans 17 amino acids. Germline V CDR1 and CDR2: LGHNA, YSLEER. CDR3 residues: CASSQDSVGQGSTEAFF. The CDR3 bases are TGCGCCAGCAGCCAAGATTCAGTTGGACAGGGAAGCACTGAAGCTTTCTTT.

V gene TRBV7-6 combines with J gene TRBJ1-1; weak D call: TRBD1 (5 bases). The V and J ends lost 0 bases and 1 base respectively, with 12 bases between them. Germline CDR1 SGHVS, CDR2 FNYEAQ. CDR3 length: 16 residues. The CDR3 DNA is TGTGCCAGCAGCTTAGCGGGGCCCCAGACGAACACTGAAGCTTTCTTT. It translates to CASSLAGPQTNTEAFF. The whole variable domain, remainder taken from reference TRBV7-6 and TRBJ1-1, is GAGVSQSPRYKVTKRGQDVALRCDPISGHVSLYWYRQALGQGPEFLTYFNYEAQQDKSGLPNDRFSAERPEGSISTLTIQRTEQRDSAMYRCASSLAGPQTNTEAFFGQGTRLTVV.

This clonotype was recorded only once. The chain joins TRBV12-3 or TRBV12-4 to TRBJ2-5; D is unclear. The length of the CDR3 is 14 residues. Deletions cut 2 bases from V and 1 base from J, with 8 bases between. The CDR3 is CASSLFHTQETQYF. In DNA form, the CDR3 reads TGTGCCAGCAGTTTATTTCACACCCAAGAGACCCAGTACTTC.

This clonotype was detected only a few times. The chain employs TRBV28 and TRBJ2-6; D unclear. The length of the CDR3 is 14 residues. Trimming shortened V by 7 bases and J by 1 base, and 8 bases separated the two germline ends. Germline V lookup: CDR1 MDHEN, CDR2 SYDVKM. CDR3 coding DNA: TGTGCCAGCATGGGGAAGTCTGGGGCCAACGTCCTGACTTTC. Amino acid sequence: CASMGKSGANVLTF.

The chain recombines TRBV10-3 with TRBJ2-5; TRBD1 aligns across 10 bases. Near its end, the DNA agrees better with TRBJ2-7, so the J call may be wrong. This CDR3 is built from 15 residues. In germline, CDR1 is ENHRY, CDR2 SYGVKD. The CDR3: CAISLGQGTSYEQYF. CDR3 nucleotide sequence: TGTGCCATCAGTTTGGGACAGGGGACTTCCTACGAGCAGTACTTC.

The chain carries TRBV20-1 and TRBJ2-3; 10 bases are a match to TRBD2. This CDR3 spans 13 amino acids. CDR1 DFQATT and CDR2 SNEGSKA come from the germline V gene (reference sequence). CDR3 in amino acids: CRTSGRGTDTQYF. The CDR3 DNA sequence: TGCAGAACAAGCGGGAGGGGCACAGATACGCAGTATTTT.

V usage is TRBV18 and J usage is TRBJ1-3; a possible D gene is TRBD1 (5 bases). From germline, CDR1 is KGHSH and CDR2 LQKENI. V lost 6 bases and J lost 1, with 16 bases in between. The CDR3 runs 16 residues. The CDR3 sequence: CASSPAPGRSGNTIYF. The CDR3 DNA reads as TGTGCCAGCTCCCCCGCGCCAGGGCGGTCTGGAAACACCATATATTTT.

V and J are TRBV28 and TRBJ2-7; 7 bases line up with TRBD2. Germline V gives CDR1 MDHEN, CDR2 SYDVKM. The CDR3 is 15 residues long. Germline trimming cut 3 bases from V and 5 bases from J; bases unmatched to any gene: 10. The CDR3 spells CASSLSGRFIHEQYF. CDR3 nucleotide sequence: TGTGCCAGCAGTTTGTCCGGGAGGTTTATCCACGAGCAGTACTTC.

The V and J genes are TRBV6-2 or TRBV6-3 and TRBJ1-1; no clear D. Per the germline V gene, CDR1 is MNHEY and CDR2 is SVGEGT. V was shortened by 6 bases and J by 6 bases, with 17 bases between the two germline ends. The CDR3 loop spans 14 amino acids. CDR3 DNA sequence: TGTGCCAGCAGACCCTCTGTGGCTTCGGCTGAAGCTTTCTTT. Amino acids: CASRPSVASAEAFF.

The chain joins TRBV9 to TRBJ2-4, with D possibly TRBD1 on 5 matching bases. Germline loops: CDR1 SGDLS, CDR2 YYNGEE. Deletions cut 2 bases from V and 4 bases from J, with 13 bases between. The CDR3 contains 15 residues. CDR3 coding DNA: TGTGCCAGCAGCGTCAGTCAGGGCACAAAAAACATTCAGTACTTC. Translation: CASSVSQGTKNIQYF.

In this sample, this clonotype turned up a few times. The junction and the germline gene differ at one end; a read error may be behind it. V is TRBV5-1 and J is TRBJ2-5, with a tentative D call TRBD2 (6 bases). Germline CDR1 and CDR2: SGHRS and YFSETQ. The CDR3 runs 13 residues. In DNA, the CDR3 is TGCGCCAGCAGCACAGACCCCCGGGAGACCCAGTGCTTC. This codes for CASSTDPRETQCF.

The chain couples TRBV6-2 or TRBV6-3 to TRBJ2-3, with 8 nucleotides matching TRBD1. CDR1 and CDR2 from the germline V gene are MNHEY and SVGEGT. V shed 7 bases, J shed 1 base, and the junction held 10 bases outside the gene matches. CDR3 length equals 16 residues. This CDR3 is CASKKFRGLGTDTQYF. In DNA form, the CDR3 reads TGTGCCAGCAAGAAGTTCAGGGGGCTTGGCACAGATACGCAGTATTTT.

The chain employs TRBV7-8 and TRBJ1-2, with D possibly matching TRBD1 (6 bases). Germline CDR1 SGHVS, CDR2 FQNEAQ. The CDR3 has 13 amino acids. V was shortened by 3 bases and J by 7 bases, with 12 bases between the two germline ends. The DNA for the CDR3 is TGTGCCAGCAGCTTTAGGGGGGTGCGTGGCTACACCTTC. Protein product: CASSFRGVRGYTF.

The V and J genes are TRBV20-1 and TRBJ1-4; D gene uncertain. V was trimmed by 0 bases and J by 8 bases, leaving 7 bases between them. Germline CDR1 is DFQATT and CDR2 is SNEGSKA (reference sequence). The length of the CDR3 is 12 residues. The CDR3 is CSARESEEKLFF. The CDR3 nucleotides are TGCAGTGCTAGAGAGAGTGAGGAAAAACTGTTTTTT.

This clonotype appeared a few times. For the CDR3, the DNA is TGCGCCAGCAGCCAAGGAACATCTAATACACTAGCGGGAGGGCGGAATGAGCAGTTCTTC. Its translation is CASSQGTSNTLAGGRNEQFF. The chain employs TRBV4-1 and TRBJ2-5; TRBD2 matches 13 bases. The closer fit of TRBJ2-1 to the DNA end suggests the J call may be wrong. Germline values: CDR1 MGHRA, CDR2 YSYEKL. The CDR3 has 20 residues.

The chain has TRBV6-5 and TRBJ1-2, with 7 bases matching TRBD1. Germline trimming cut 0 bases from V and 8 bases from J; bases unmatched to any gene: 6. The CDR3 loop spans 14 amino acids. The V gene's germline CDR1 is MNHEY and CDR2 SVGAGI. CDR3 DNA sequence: TGTGCCAGCAGTTACTCAGGGGGCGGATACGGCTACACCTTC. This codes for CASSYSGGGYGYTF.

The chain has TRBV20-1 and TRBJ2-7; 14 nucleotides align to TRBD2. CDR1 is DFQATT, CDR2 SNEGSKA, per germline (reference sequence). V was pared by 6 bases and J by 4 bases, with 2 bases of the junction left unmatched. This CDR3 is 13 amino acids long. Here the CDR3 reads CSAGTSGGYEQYF. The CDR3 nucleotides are TGCAGTGCCGGGACTAGCGGGGGTTACGAGCAGTACTTC.

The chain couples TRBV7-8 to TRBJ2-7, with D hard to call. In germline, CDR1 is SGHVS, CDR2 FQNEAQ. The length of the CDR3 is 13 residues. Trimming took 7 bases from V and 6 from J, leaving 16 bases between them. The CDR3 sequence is CASINLLSGEQYF. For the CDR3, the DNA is TGTGCCAGCATTAATCTGCTATCCGGCGAGCAGTACTTC.

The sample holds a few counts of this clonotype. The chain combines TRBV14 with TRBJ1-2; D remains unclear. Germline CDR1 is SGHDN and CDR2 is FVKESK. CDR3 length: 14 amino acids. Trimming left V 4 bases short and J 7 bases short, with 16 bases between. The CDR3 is CASSLWPYPFGYTF. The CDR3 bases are TGTGCCAGCAGCCTTTGGCCGTATCCATTTGGCTACACCTTC.

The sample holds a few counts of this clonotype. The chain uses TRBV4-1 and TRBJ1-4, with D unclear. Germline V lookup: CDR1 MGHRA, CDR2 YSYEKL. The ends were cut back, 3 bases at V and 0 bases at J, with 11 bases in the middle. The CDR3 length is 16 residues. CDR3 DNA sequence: TGCGCCAGCAGCCATAGTTCCCTCGCAACTAATGAAAAACTGTTTTTT. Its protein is CASSHSSLATNEKLFF.

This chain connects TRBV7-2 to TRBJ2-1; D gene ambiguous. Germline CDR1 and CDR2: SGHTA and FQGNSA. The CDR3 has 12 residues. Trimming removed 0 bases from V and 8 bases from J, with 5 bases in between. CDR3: CASSLAPHEQFF. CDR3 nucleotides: TGTGCCAGCAGCTTAGCGCCCCATGAGCAGTTCTTC.

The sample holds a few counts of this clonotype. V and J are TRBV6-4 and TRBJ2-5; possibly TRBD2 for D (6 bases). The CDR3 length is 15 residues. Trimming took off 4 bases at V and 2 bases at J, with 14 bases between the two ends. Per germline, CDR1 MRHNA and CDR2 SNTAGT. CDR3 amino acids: CASSVMTGDQETQYF. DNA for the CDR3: TGTGCCAGCAGTGTAATGACGGGGGATCAAGAGACCCAGTACTTC.

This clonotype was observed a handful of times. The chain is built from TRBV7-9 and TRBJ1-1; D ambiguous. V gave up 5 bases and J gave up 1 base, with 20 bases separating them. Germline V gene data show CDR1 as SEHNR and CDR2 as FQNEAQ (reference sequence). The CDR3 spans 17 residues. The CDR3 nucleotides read TGTGCCAGCAGCAACACGAACCTCGATTATAGGAACACTGAAGCTTTCTTT. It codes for CASSNTNLDYRNTEAFF.

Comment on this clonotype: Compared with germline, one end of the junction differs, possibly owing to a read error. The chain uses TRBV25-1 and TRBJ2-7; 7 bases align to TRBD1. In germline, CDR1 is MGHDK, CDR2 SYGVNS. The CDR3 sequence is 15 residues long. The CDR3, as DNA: TGTGTCAGCAGTGCGCCGGGACAGACTACCTACGAGCAGTACTTC. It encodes CVSSAPGQTTYEQYF.

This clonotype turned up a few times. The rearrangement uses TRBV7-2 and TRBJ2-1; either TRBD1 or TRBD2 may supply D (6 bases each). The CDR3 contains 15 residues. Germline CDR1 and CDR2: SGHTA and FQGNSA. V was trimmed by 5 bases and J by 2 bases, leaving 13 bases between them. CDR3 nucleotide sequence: TGTGCCAGCAGCCTCCAAGGGGGGACCTACAATGAGCAGTTCTTC. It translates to CASSLQGGTYNEQFF.

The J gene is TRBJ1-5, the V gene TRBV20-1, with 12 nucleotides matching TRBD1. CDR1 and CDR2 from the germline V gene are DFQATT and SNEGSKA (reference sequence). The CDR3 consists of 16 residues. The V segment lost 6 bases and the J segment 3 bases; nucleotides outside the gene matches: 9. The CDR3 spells CSARRPGQGANQPQHF. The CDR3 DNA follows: TGCAGTGCACGGAGGCCGGGACAGGGGGCCAATCAGCCCCAGCATTTT.